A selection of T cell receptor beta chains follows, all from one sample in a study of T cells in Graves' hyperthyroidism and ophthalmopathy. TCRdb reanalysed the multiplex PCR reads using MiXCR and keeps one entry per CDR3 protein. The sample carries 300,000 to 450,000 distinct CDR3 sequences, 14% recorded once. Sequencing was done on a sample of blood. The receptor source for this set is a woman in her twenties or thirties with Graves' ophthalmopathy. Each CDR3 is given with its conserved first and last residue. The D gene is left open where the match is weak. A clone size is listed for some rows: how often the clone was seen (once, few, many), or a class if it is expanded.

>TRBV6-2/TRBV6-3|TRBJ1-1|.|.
TGTGCCAGCAGTCACCGCCGACACCTGATGAACACTGAAGCTTTCTTT
CASSHRRHLMNTEAFF
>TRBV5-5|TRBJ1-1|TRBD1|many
TGTGCCAGCAGCCCGCGGACAGGGAACACTGAAGCTTTCTTT
CASSPRTGNTEAFF
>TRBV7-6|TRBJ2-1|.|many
TGTGCCAGCAGCCCGGACAGCGCCCTTTGGGAGCAGTTCTTC
CASSPDSALWEQFF
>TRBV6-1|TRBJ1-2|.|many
TGTGCCAGCATGGCGGAGAACTATGGCTACACCTTC
CASMAENYGYTF
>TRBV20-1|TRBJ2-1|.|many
TGCAGTGCTCCCCCAGGGGTCGGGGAGCAGTTCTTC
CSAPPGVGEQFF
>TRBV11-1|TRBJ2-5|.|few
TGTGCCAGCAGCTTAGAAAAGTGGACAGCTCAAGAGACCCAGTACTTC
CASSLEKWTAQETQYF
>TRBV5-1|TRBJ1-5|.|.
TGCGCCAGCAGCTTGGAAGCGGGGGAGGACAATCAGCCCCAGCATTTT
CASSLEAGEDNQPQHF
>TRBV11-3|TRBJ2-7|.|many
TGTGCCAGCAGCTTAGAAGGAAGGGGCTCCTACGAGCAGTACTTC
CASSLEGRGSYEQYF
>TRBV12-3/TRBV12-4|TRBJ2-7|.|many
TGTGCCAGCAGCCGGGGGCGCTACGAGCAGTACTTC
CASSRGRYEQYF
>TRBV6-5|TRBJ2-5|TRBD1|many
TGTGCCAGCAGTTACGGCCTCAGGGGGCACCAAGAGACCCAGTACTTC
CASSYGLRGHQETQYF
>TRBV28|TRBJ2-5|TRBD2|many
TGTGCCAGCAGCCCCCCCGGGACTAGTTCGAAGACCCAGTACTTC
CASSPPGTSSKTQYF
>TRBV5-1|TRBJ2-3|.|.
TGCGCCAGCAGCTCTGGCAGGGAAGATACGCAGTATTTT
CASSSGREDTQYF
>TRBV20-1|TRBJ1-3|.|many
TGCAGTGCTAGAGATAGGCAGGGGGGAAACACCATATATTTT
CSARDRQGGNTIYF
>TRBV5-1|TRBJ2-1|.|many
TGCGCCAGCAGCTTGGGGCAGGAATACAATGAGCAGTTCTTC
CASSLGQEYNEQFF
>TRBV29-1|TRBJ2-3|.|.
TGCAGCGTTGAAGACCCTGATGGGCCCACAGATACGCAGTATTTT
CSVEDPDGPTDTQYF
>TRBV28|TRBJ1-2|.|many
TGTGCCAGCATCCACCCCGTGGGAGGGGGACACTATGGCTACACCTTC
CASIHPVGGGHYGYTF
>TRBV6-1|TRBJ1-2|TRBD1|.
TGTGCCAGCAGCGCTACAGGGGGCCCTAACTATGGCTACACCTTC
CASSATGGPNYGYTF
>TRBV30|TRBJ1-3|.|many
TGTGCCTGGAGCGACCTATCTGGAAACACCATATATTTT
CAWSDLSGNTIYF
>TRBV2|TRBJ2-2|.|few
TGTGCCAGCGTGAGACAGTTTAAAGCCGGCGGGGAGCTGTTTTTT
CASVRQFKAGGELFF
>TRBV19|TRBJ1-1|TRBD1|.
TGTGCCAGTAGCAAACGAAGTATCCGGGACAGGGGAAGGGACACTGAAGCTTTCTTT
CASSKRSIRDRGRDTEAFF
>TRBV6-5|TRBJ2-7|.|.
TGTGCCAGCAGTTACAGAGGCCACACGGACGAGCAGTACTTC
CASSYRGHTDEQYF
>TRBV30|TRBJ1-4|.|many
TGTGCCTGGAGGGGGGAAAAACTGTTTTTT
CAWRGEKLFF
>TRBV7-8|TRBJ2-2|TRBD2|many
TGTGCCAGCAGCTTAGAGACTAGCGGGGTTTTGAACACCGGGGAGCTGTTTTTT
CASSLETSGVLNTGELFF
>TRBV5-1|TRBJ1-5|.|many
TGCGCCAGCAGCTTGGCGGGGGGGGACAATCAGCCCCAGCATTTT
CASSLAGGDNQPQHF
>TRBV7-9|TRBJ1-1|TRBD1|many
TGTGCCAGCAGCTTAGGCAGGGGGACGAACACTGAAGCTTTCTTT
CASSLGRGTNTEAFF